This TCR beta chain was sequenced during a study of cytomegalovirus exposure and HLA in healthy donors (TCRdb year 2017). For the study in its entirety: According to an earlier analysis of 587 of the donors, about 179 million T cells yielded some 110 million unique TCR beta sequences and about 280 Gb of sequence data. Roughly 300 gigabases of sequencing data and around 85 million unique TCR sequences made up an early release that covered 640 HLA-typed donors. The genetic ancestry cluster associated with self-reported Caucasian donors included 81% of the 300 to 400 genotyped donors. The study was designed to test whether signatures of past pathogen exposure could be identified by cataloging public T cell receptors. Using immunosequencing, the study profiled T cell repertoires from about 650 subjects and related those repertoires to cytomegalovirus serostatus. In addition to the first cohort of roughly 670 subjects, a separate validation cohort of 120 different subjects was used. High-throughput TCR immunosequencing, statistical association of individual TCRs with disease status, and machine learning were combined to predict cytomegalovirus infection status. A later analysis re-examined previously published TCR beta repertoires from about 670 donors and added high-resolution HLA genotyping to investigate patterns of TCR occurrence. In the later analysis, no new phenotypic data were used to find candidate immune exposures; instead, reliance was placed on TCR beta sequences and their occurrence across donors. To decide whether each TCR beta V gene segment behaved as functional or pseudogenic, an earlier analysis of approximately 600 of the donors relied on high-throughput TCR beta sequencing. Donor age, sex, ethnicity and CMV serostatus were compiled alongside the repertoire data. Genome-wide SNP genotypes for about 55% of the roughly 670 donors were used in a later genetic analysis, which treated that subset as a discovery cohort. Every discovery cohort repertoire had been produced on one sequencing platform. HLA typing included class I and class II loci at four-digit resolution. Typing coverage varied by locus: 629-630 donors for A, B, C, DRB1 and DQB1; roughly 520 for DQA1; 606 for DPA1; roughly 450 for DPB1. Four to six DR-DQ haplotypes were handled as single units for association and clustering, since linkage in the cohort was strong. On average, roughly 250,000 unique TCR beta nucleotide sequences were sequenced per donor among a few hundred genotyped donors of the cohort, with roughly 18% of those sequences being non-productive. Overall study outcomes, separate from this receptor: The study listed 164 TCR beta chains as associated with cytomegalovirus. It was suggested by the authors that the approach could potentially be generalized to other disease states and immunological phenotypes. A further reported finding was that TCR beta sequences accurately predicted the HLA-A and HLA-B alleles for most subjects in the first cohort. An association between a missense DCLRE1C variant and V-gene and J-gene trimming of TCR beta chains was found in a later genetic analysis and replicated in an independent cohort. Correlated functional status among segregating V segments might be attributable to linkage disequilibrium, but an unknown experimental factor could not be ruled out. When HLA alleles, especially DR and DQ, strongly co-occurred, TCR associations were difficult to assign to individual alleles. A later genetic analysis reported fewer N-insertions in productive TCRs among donors in an Asian-associated ancestry cluster than the roughly 700-donor mean. A later analysis found that TCR association rates varied across HLA loci, with DRB1 alleles showing the most associated TCRs and HLA-C alleles the fewest. Most TCR sequences were observed very rarely across donors, whereas some public TCRs were present in many individuals. A few of the identified cytomegalovirus-associated TCR beta chains were confirmed in vitro to be specific for cytomegalovirus antigens. A later analysis associated about 17,000 TCR beta sequences with specific HLA alleles at a false discovery rate of 0.05. Cytomegalovirus status was reported to be diagnosed by the classifier with high specificity and sensitivity in both the original and validation cohorts. The presence/absence analyses assumed that sequencing depth was roughly uniform across donors, and that assumption may not be true. CMV serostatus was the only immune exposure information available for the cohort. HLA typing was unavailable for some donors at each locus, so association tests used only the typed subset. In an earlier analysis of some 540 of the donors, most TCR beta V segments appeared in productive rearrangements about 87% or about 30% of the time, broadly matching IMGT annotations. Because the 87-base-pair reads could not distinguish some IMGT-functional V segments, including TRBV6-2 and TRBV6-3, those segments were excluded. Several of the top co-occurrence clusters appeared to be linked to parvovirus B19, influenza, CMV and Epstein-Barr virus, according to a later analysis. Compared with equally common non-associated chains, HLA-associated TCR beta chains in a later analysis were more clonally expanded and had lower generation probabilities. A group of highly shared sequence variants was considered likely to be a technical artifact of the sequencing pipeline. Because counts were too low, about 15 rarely observed V segments, including chromosome 9 orphons, were left out of the earlier analysis of about 620 of the donors. Most CMV-associated TCR beta chains appeared to be HLA-restricted in a later analysis, and the HLA associations seemed to be driven largely by CMV exposure. The cohort was sequenced for TCR beta chains only, and without alpha or paired-chain data the features that could be detected were limited.

The library was obtained by the immunoSEQ multiplex PCR assay. A mixture of 60 forward primers for TCR Vbeta segments and 13 reverse primers for TCR Jbeta segments was used in the multiplex PCR. The CDR3 region of rearranged TCR beta genes was amplified from genomic DNA by a multiplex PCR assay. Amplified TCR beta libraries were sequenced as 87-base-pair reads on the Illumina HiSeq System. Per the authors' processing: A later analysis counted tens of millions of unique TCR beta chains across the 690 or so repertoires, and roughly 10 million of these chains were shared by at least two donors. Raw reads were error-corrected and collapsed into unique sequences with a nearest-neighbor algorithm that merged closely related sequences to remove PCR and sequencing errors. CDR3 sequences were aligned to IMGT reference sequences to assign V, D and J gene segments. For a sequence to be retained, a match of at least six nucleotides to both a V gene segment and a J gene segment was required. Rearrangements were called productive when the CDR3 lacked stop codons and stayed in frame with V and J; all others were non-productive. Following IMGT convention, CDR3 was defined as the stretch from the second conserved V-encoded cysteine to the conserved J-encoded phenylalanine. The earlier analysis of 550 to 650 of the donors excluded any sequence lacking an unambiguous match to a single V gene segment. An earlier analysis of 587 of the donors classified V segments as functional when productive rearrangements were above 56.7% and as segregating when the standard deviation between donors was above 5%. A statistical classification framework was developed to diagnose cytomegalovirus status using the catalog of TCR beta chain sequences. In a later analysis, TCR nucleotide sequences were compared against IMGT/GENE-DB human TR gene sequences so that V and J genes could be assigned. In a later analysis, CDR3 sequences and most-parsimonious VDJ recombination scenarios were assigned using the TCRdist pipeline. In a later analysis, each TCR beta chain was defined by its CDR3 amino acid sequence together with its V-gene family, and reads lacking a unique V-gene family were excluded. To address suspected cross-contamination and a sequencing artifact, a later analysis removed roughly 580 highly shared, low-generation-probability nucleotide sequences. In a later analysis, a clonal expansion index was calculated for each public chain from normalized within-repertoire ranks of inferred template counts. Generation probabilities in a later analysis came from a VDJ recombination model fitted to out-of-frame rearrangements, and those results were checked against IGoR. Hypergeometric tests were used in a later analysis to score TCR-TCR, TCR-HLA and TCR-CMV co-occurrence, with a repertoire-size bias correction applied to the TCR pairs. To estimate false discovery rates, a later analysis permuted the HLA or CMV assignments 20 times. In a later analysis, co-occurring TCRs were grouped with DBSCAN, and TCRdist sequence similarity was added when clustering was performed within HLA-allele-positive subsets. Co-occurrence clustering excluded repertoires with fewer than 30,000 or more than 120,000 public chains, plus five with anomalous nucleotide sharing. In its TCRdb copy, this immuneACCESS table keeps in-frame sequences only and misses some clones. Where compared with another copy, unresolved V genes explain less than half of these, and the others have no known cause. V and J calls and clone size are copied from that table; D and trimming were computed from the DNA. The sample data list 110,000 to 150,000 clones, and approximately 82% of these were observed just once. In total, the top ten clones hold roughly 9.9% of the sample.

The cohort consisted of 600 or so healthy bone marrow donors. All cohort members were sampled while nominally healthy, although unrecorded immune exposures were likely present. The donor was CMV seropositive and was included in the group of 250 to 350 seropositive cohort members. A peripheral blood sample was provided by each donor, and peripheral blood mononuclear cells were used for TCR beta sequencing. The Qiagen DNeasy Blood Extraction Kit was used to extract genomic DNA from the blood cell samples. From the cysteine up to the phenylalanine, the CDR3 has a length of 15 residues. Only CDR3 DNA remains: 45 bases, in frame from the first base. After removal of 6 bases from V and 7 bases from J, the junction retains 13 bases not matched to a gene. CDR1 and CDR2, looked up from the germline V gene, are SQVTM and ANQGSEA. Note on this clone: What antigen it recognizes has not been identified. No per-base quality is available; no much larger clone lies one base away.

The sample consisted of PBMCs. This sequence was found in a woman aged 60 to 75 in good health and CMV-seropositive. The V and J segments used are TRBV29-1 and TRBJ2-1; a stretch of 9 junction bases matches TRBD1. The CDR3 region reads CSVLVGQGITNEQFF. The bases read TGCAGCGTGCTAGTGGGACAGGGTATCACAAATGAGCAGTTCTTC.